The rows below give T cell receptor beta chains drawn from one sample of a study of CD8+CD57+ T cells in acquired aplastic anemia. TCRdb ran MiXCR on the reads and lists one entry per CDR3 protein. The table lists 180,000 or so distinct CDR3 sequences, just over 45% of them singletons, with about 2.9% in the top ten. Sequenced: sorted CD4+, CD8+, or CD8+CD57+ T cells (not recorded which) from PBMCs. The receptors were gathered from a human donor in good health. CDR3s include the opening cysteine and the closing phenylalanine or tryptophan. Fields, in order: J gene, CDR3 length, clone size, D gene, V gene, CDR3 protein, CDR3 DNA. A D gene is named only where the DNA matches it firmly. A row's size may be missing; if present it is once, few, many or a size class.

J: TRBJ2-7; length: 13; size: few; D: .; V: TRBV29-1; CDR3: CSVRRGGSYEQYF; DNA: TGCAGCGTGCGGAGGGGCGGATCCTACGAGCAGTACTTC
J: TRBJ2-1; length: 20; size: many; D: TRBD1; V: TRBV10-3; CDR3: CAISEPTLRTGMGTYNEQFF; DNA: TGTGCCATCAGTGAGCCTACCTTAAGGACAGGGATGGGAACCTACAATGAGCAGTTCTTC
J: TRBJ2-1; length: 15; size: many; D: TRBD2; V: TRBV5-4; CDR3: CASSPVAGAYNEQFF; DNA: TGTGCCAGCAGCCCTGTAGCGGGGGCTTACAATGAGCAGTTCTTC
J: TRBJ2-7; length: 13; size: many; D: .; V: TRBV5-6; CDR3: CASSLDLGQEQYF; DNA: TGTGCCAGCAGCTTGGATTTGGGGCAGGAGCAGTACTTC
J: TRBJ1-2; length: 12; size: few; D: .; V: TRBV30; CDR3: CAWRDSNYGYTF; DNA: TGTGCCTGGAGGGACAGTAACTATGGCTACACCTTC
J: TRBJ2-4; length: 15; size: many; D: TRBD2; V: TRBV2; CDR3: CASSGEGSLKNIQYF; DNA: TGTGCCAGCAGTGGGGAGGGATCACTCAAAAACATTCAGTACTTC
J: TRBJ2-3; length: 14; size: .; D: TRBD1; V: TRBV29-1; CDR3: CSLSGDRSTDTQYF; DNA: TGCAGCCTGTCCGGGGACAGAAGCACAGATACGCAGTATTTT
J: TRBJ2-7; length: 14; size: .; D: TRBD1; V: TRBV7-8; CDR3: CASSNRGYRDEQYF; DNA: TGTGCCAGCAGCAACAGGGGGTACAGGGACGAGCAGTACTTC
J: TRBJ2-5; length: 11; size: many; D: .; V: TRBV12-3/TRBV12-4; CDR3: CASSFGQGKYF; DNA: TGTGCCAGCAGTTTTGGGCAGGGAAAGTACTTC
J: TRBJ1-3; length: 17; size: few; D: .; V: TRBV3-1; CDR3: CASSLKLRSVTGNTIYF; DNA: TGTGCCAGCAGCCTCAAGTTGCGGTCCGTGACTGGAAACACCATATATTTT
J: TRBJ1-2; length: 13; size: few; D: .; V: TRBV2; CDR3: CASMNMGLYGYTF; DNA: TGTGCCAGCATGAATATGGGACTGTATGGCTACACCTTC
J: TRBJ1-5; length: 13; size: .; D: TRBD1; V: TRBV19; CDR3: CASNRQGTSFQHF; DNA: TGTGCCAGTAACCGACAGGGGACCAGCTTCCAGCATTTT
J: TRBJ1-2; length: 15; size: many; D: TRBD1; V: TRBV20-1; CDR3: CSALPGTGSMSGYTF; DNA: TGCAGTGCTCTTCCCGGGACAGGGAGTATGAGTGGCTACACCTTC
J: TRBJ2-3; length: 16; size: .; D: .; V: TRBV27; CDR3: CASSLSWGTLTDTQYF; DNA: TGTGCCAGCAGTTTATCGTGGGGGACCCTCACAGATACGCAGTATTTT
J: TRBJ1-2; length: 15; size: .; D: TRBD1; V: TRBV13; CDR3: CASSSGTAINYGYTF; DNA: TGTGCCAGCAGCTCCGGGACAGCGATTAACTATGGCTACACCTTC
J: TRBJ2-7; length: 13; size: few; D: TRBD1; V: TRBV20-1; CDR3: CSARTGYTYEQYF; DNA: TGCAGTGCTCGGACAGGATATACCTACGAGCAGTACTTC
J: TRBJ2-5; length: 12; size: many; D: .; V: TRBV20-1; CDR3: CSARRSLETQYF; DNA: TGCAGTGCTAGGAGGAGCTTAGAGACCCAGTACTTC
J: TRBJ1-2; length: 15; size: .; D: .; V: TRBV29-1; CDR3: CSVLSWDYGNYGYTF; DNA: TGCAGCGTTCTGTCATGGGATTACGGTAACTATGGCTACACCTTC
J: TRBJ2-7; length: 13; size: .; D: .; V: TRBV7-9; CDR3: CASSLVGPYEQYF; DNA: TGTGCCAGCAGCTTAGTGGGACCCTACGAGCAGTACTTC
J: TRBJ2-7; length: 12; size: few; D: .; V: TRBV10-3; CDR3: CAINSGANEQYF; DNA: TGTGCCATCAATTCCGGGGCCAACGAGCAGTACTTC
J: TRBJ2-1; length: 19; size: .; D: TRBD2; V: TRBV4-2; CDR3: CASSQEHGTSGRAYNEQFF; DNA: TGTGCCAGCAGCCAAGAGCATGGGACTAGCGGGAGGGCCTACAATGAGCAGTTCTTC
J: TRBJ2-2; length: 16; size: many; D: TRBD2; V: TRBV7-9; CDR3: CASSRSGSANTGELFF; DNA: TGTGCCAGCAGCCGTAGCGGGAGCGCGAACACCGGGGAGCTGTTTTTT
J: TRBJ1-2; length: 14; size: many; D: .; V: TRBV2; CDR3: CASSEVGSLGSYTF; DNA: TGTGCCAGCAGTGAAGTCGGCAGCCTGGGGAGCTACACCTTC
J: TRBJ1-4; length: 15; size: .; D: .; V: TRBV2; CDR3: CASSVRFPTNEKLFF; DNA: TGTGCCAGCAGTGTGAGGTTCCCAACTAATGAAAAACTGTTTTTT
J: TRBJ1-4; length: 17; size: .; D: .; V: TRBV6-6; CDR3: CASSYSPPTATNEKLFF; DNA: TGTGCCAGCAGTTACTCGCCACCGACAGCAACTAATGAAAAACTGTTTTTT
J: TRBJ1-2; length: 14; size: .; D: TRBD1; V: TRBV10-3; CDR3: CAISGTGQDYGYTF; DNA: TGTGCCATCAGTGGGACAGGACAAGACTATGGCTACACCTTC
J: TRBJ1-2; length: 16; size: .; D: TRBD1; V: TRBV15; CDR3: CATSRDIPTGLGGYTF; DNA: TGTGCCACCAGCAGAGACATCCCGACAGGGCTTGGAGGCTACACCTTC
J: TRBJ2-3; length: 14; size: .; D: .; V: TRBV13; CDR3: CASSLGRGADTQYF; DNA: TGTGCCAGCAGCTTAGGCAGGGGCGCAGATACGCAGTATTTT
J: TRBJ2-1; length: 13; size: once; D: TRBD1; V: TRBV10-3; CDR3: CATQTGGLDEQFF; DNA: TGTGCCACTCAGACAGGGGGCCTCGATGAGCAGTTCTTC
J: TRBJ1-1; length: 13; size: many; D: .; V: TRBV29-1; CDR3: CVGYGGRGTEAFF; DNA: TGCGTCGGATACGGGGGCCGGGGCACTGAAGCTTTCTTT
J: TRBJ1-2; length: 14; size: .; D: .; V: TRBV28; CDR3: CASTSEGANYGYTF; DNA: TGTGCCAGCACCTCGGAGGGGGCTAACTATGGCTACACCTTC
J: TRBJ2-5; length: 15; size: many; D: TRBD1; V: TRBV11-1; CDR3: CASSQTDRGGETQYF; DNA: TGTGCCAGCAGTCAAACCGACAGGGGTGGAGAGACCCAGTACTTC
J: TRBJ1-5; length: 15; size: many; D: .; V: TRBV20-1; CDR3: CSARRSNAPDQPQHF; DNA: TGCAGTGCTAGACGGTCAAACGCCCCGGATCAGCCCCAGCATTTT
J: TRBJ1-1; length: 14; size: .; D: .; V: TRBV7-9; CDR3: CASSRPGPATEAFF; DNA: TGTGCCAGCAGCCGTCCAGGGCCAGCCACTGAAGCTTTCTTT
J: TRBJ1-5; length: 17; size: few; D: .; V: TRBV15; CDR3: CATSAFAQGGSNQPQHF; DNA: TGTGCCACCAGCGCTTTCGCACAGGGAGGGAGCAATCAGCCCCAGCATTTT
J: TRBJ2-7; length: 14; size: .; D: .; V: TRBV13; CDR3: CASSLSRQTYEQYF; DNA: TGTGCCAGCAGCTTAAGTCGGCAGACTTACGAGCAGTACTTC
J: TRBJ2-6; length: 16; size: .; D: .; V: TRBV29-1; CDR3: CSASRDIDSGANVLTF; DNA: TGCAGCGCCTCCCGGGACATAGACTCTGGGGCCAACGTCCTGACTTTC
J: TRBJ2-2; length: 14; size: once; D: .; V: TRBV2; CDR3: CASSGSRSTGELFF; DNA: TGTGCCAGCAGTGGGAGTAGGAGCACCGGGGAGCTGTTTTTT
J: TRBJ1-1; length: 17; size: .; D: .; V: TRBV20-1; CDR3: CSAREREVRGGNTEAFF; DNA: TGCAGTGCTAGAGAGAGGGAAGTCAGGGGAGGGAACACTGAAGCTTTCTTT
J: TRBJ1-6; length: 13; size: .; D: .; V: TRBV19; CDR3: CAGSTGYNSPLHF; DNA: TGTGCCGGCTCGACAGGTTATAATTCACCCCTCCACTTT
J: TRBJ1-2; length: 18; size: .; D: TRBD1; V: TRBV28; CDR3: CASSLLAGGATTNYGYTF; DNA: TGTGCCAGCAGTTTATTGGCAGGGGGCGCGACGACTAACTATGGCTACACCTTC
J: TRBJ2-1; length: 15; size: .; D: TRBD1; V: TRBV12-3/TRBV12-4; CDR3: CASSTDRGVGDEQFF; DNA: TGTGCCAGCAGTACGGACAGGGGGGTAGGAGATGAGCAGTTCTTC
J: TRBJ1-4; length: 13; size: .; D: TRBD1; V: TRBV20-1; CDR3: CSASFRGREKLFF; DNA: TGCAGTGCTAGTTTCAGGGGGCGAGAAAAACTGTTTTTT
J: TRBJ2-2; length: 15; size: .; D: .; V: TRBV19; CDR3: CASSMGGRNTGELFF; DNA: TGTGCCAGTAGTATGGGGGGGCGGAACACCGGGGAGCTGTTTTTT
J: TRBJ2-5; length: 15; size: .; D: TRBD2; V: TRBV2; CDR3: CASSDRGLAAETQYF; DNA: TGTGCCAGCAGTGACAGGGGACTAGCGGCAGAGACCCAGTACTTC
J: TRBJ2-3; length: 14; size: many; D: .; V: TRBV5-1; CDR3: CASRRAVSTDTQYF; DNA: TGCGCCAGCAGGAGGGCAGTCAGCACAGATACGCAGTATTTT
J: TRBJ2-7; length: 14; size: .; D: TRBD1; V: TRBV19; CDR3: CASSTGQGPYEQYF; DNA: TGTGCCAGTAGTACCGGACAGGGCCCCTACGAGCAGTACTTC
J: TRBJ2-7; length: 12; size: many; D: .; V: TRBV2; CDR3: CASRGQRTDQYF; DNA: TGTGCCAGCAGAGGACAGAGAACCGATCAGTACTTC
J: TRBJ2-3; length: 16; size: .; D: .; V: TRBV9; CDR3: CASSVGGGVGTDTQYF; DNA: TGTGCCAGCAGCGTAGGGGGCGGGGTTGGCACAGATACGCAGTATTTT
J: TRBJ2-5; length: 16; size: .; D: TRBD2; V: TRBV2; CDR3: CASSMGLAGGGETQYF; DNA: TGTGCCAGCAGTATGGGACTAGCGGGGGGCGGGGAGACCCAGTACTTC